This T cell receptor beta chain was sequenced in a study of blood T cell repertoires in COVID-19. Across the study: Sources were T cells, B-cell-depleted T cells, or PBMCs; the material itself was cDNA or gDNA.

Assay used: immunoSEQ multiplex PCR; TCRdb lists only in-frame clones, some missing. Altogether about 170,000 clones are present, around four fifths being singletons, with the ten largest covering 6.5% to 9.5%. Trimming left V 5 bases short and J 5 bases short, with 12 bases between. The CDR3 runs to 13 residues. Germline V CDR1 and CDR2: SNHLY, FYNNEI. The genes are TRBV2 and TRBJ2-5, with a tentative D call TRBD2 (5 bases). Sequenced sample: peripheral blood. This receptor was taken from a woman of 80 years or more with COVID-19, enrolled during active disease. The CDR3 protein is CASSQGGGETQYF. In DNA, the CDR3 is TGTGCCAGCAGTCAAGGTGGCGGGGAGACCCAGTACTTC.